These 6 T cell receptor beta chains were all obtained from the same sample, sequenced in a study of metastatic and nonmetastatic thyroid tumors. TCRdb re-analyzed the PCR reads through MiXCR. Counted here are approximately 9,000 clones, about 33% occurring once; the ten biggest clones make up around 16%. Among the patients, none had received any treatment before thyroid surgery. Sequenced material: adjacent normal tissue. The receptors originated from a female donor with papillary thyroid cancer or a benign thyroid nodule (not recorded which). Some clones in this sample may be carry-over from other donors' samples.

This clone was picked up a small number of times. The chain joins TRBV6-9 to TRBJ1-5; weak D call: TRBD1 (6 bases). Germline V gene lookup returns CDR1 MNHGY and CDR2 SVAAGI. V dropped 2 bases and J dropped 5 bases, with 13 bases sitting between them. The CDR3 spans 15 residues. CDR3 sequence: CASSYRQALDQPQHF. The CDR3, as DNA: TGTGCCAGCAGTTATAGACAGGCACTCGATCAGCCCCAGCATTTT.

This clone was observed a few times. J is TRBJ2-1 and V is TRBV7-8; 7 bases match TRBD1. With V trimmed by 4 bases and J by 8 bases, 8 bases remained unmatched. The CDR3 covers 14 residues. Germline V gives CDR1 SGHVS, CDR2 FQNEAQ. CDR3 in amino acids: CASSSSTGEYEQFF. CDR3 DNA sequence: TGTGCCAGCAGCTCTAGTACAGGGGAATATGAGCAGTTCTTC.

The chain couples TRBV20-1 to TRBJ2-2; 10 bases agree with TRBD2. The trim removed 0 bases at V and 4 bases at J, leaving 14 bases unmatched. The CDR3 is 19 amino acids. The germline gives CDR1 DFQATT, CDR2 SNEGSKA (reference sequence). In nucleotides, the CDR3 is TGCAGTGCTAGAGACACCGTCTCTAGCGGGAGCCTGGGCACCGGGGAGCTGTTTTTT. This translates into CSARDTVSSGSLGTGELFF.

The gene calls are TRBV19 and TRBJ2-1; 7 bases align to TRBD1. The CDR3 length is 17 residues. The germline CDR1 and CDR2 sequences are LNHDA and SQIVND (reference sequence). J lost 3 bases, V lost 1 base, and 9 bases had no gene match. The DNA for the CDR3 is TGTGCCAGTAGTATAGGGAGAGGGGGCATTTTCTACAATGAGCAGTTCTTC. Its translation is CASSIGRGGIFYNEQFF. The variable domain in full, with the rest retrieved from reference TRBV19 and TRBJ2-1, is DGGITQSPKYLFRKEGQNVTLSCEQNLNHDAMYWYRQDPGQGLRLIYYSQIVNDFQKGDIAEGYSVSREKKESFPLTVTSAQKNPTAFYLCASSIGRGGIFYNEQFFGPGTRLTVL.

V is TRBV20-1 and J is TRBJ2-3, with D unclear. The CDR3 length is 12 residues. Trimming removed 1 base from V and 2 bases from J, with 4 bases in between. Germline assignment: CDR1 DFQATT and CDR2 SNEGSKA (reference sequence). This CDR3 reads CSARVDTDTQYF. CDR3 DNA: TGCAGTGCTAGAGTAGACACAGATACGCAGTATTTT.

In its sample, this clone ranks as medium-sized. This chain links TRBV5-4 with TRBJ1-4; 7 nucleotides match TRBD1. The CDR3 length is 15 residues. The trim removed 4 bases at V and 5 bases at J, leaving 8 bases unmatched. Germline V CDR1 and CDR2: SGHNT, YYREEE (reference sequence). The CDR3 region is CASSTNRGLNEKLFF. Here the CDR3 DNA reads TGTGCCAGCAGCACCAACAGGGGCTTAAATGAAAAACTGTTTTTT.